This TCR beta chain derives from a study of CD8+CD57+ T cells in acquired aplastic anemia. This clonotype has ten or more counts. Profiles of TCR beta VDJ and CDR3 were generated from a genomic DNA template. TCRdb used MiXCR to reprocess the reads, holding one entry per CDR3 protein. The sample has under 200,000 distinct CDR3 sequences, around half seen once. This CDR3 has 14 amino acids. V dropped 1 base and J dropped 2 bases, with 8 bases sitting between them. Germline loops: CDR1 LNHDA, CDR2 SQIVND (reference sequence). In patients chosen for sequencing, flow cytometry had shown CD8+CD57+ cell expansion.

Material: sorted CD4+, CD8+, or CD8+CD57+ T cells (not recorded which) from PBMCs. The clonotype originates from a human donor with aplastic anemia. This chain joins TRBV19 and TRBJ1-2; D is unresolved. The CDR3 DNA reads TGTGCCAGTAGTATAGGTGCGGGAAACTATGGCTACACCTTC. Translated: CASSIGAGNYGYTF. The full variable domain, rest sourced from reference TRBV19 and TRBJ1-2, is DGGITQSPKYLFRKEGQNVTLSCEQNLNHDAMYWYRQDPGQGLRLIYYSQIVNDFQKGDIAEGYSVSREKKESFPLTVTSAQKNPTAFYLCASSIGAGNYGYTFGSGTRLTVV.